The rows below give T cell receptor beta chains drawn from one sample of a study of radiation and T cells in renal cell carcinoma. The protocol was immunoSEQ multiplex PCR, while the TCRdb copy is restricted to in-frame clones and leaves out a portion. The sample consists of 150,000 or so clones, roughly 89% of them appearing once. The material was blood, obtained from a patient whose treatment included radiotherapy and nephrectomy. The receptor set was obtained from a woman aged 50 to 60 with renal cell carcinoma. Both conserved end residues are part of each CDR3. The order of the fields is clone size, V gene, D gene, J gene, CDR3 protein, CDR3 DNA. D genes are given only for firm matches. Not all rows give a size; the values are once, few, many and, for expanded clones, a class.

clone size: .
V gene: TRBV7-3
D gene: TRBD1
J gene: TRBJ2-2
CDR3 protein: CASSSPGQGSTGELFF
CDR3 DNA: TGTGCCAGCAGCTCTCCTGGACAGGGGAGTACCGGGGAGCTGTTTTTT

clone size: once
V gene: TRBV4-1
D gene: .
J gene: TRBJ2-5
CDR3 protein: CASSRDNGERQETQYF
CDR3 DNA: TGCGCCAGCAGCCGCGATAACGGGGAGCGGCAAGAGACCCAGTACTTC

clone size: .
V gene: TRBV18
D gene: .
J gene: TRBJ1-1
CDR3 protein: CASSPPSVRGGTEAFF
CDR3 DNA: TGTGCCAGCTCACCACCTTCGGTGCGGGGGGGCACTGAAGCTTTCTTT

clone size: .
V gene: TRBV5-1
D gene: .
J gene: TRBJ1-2
CDR3 protein: CASSPLGGAIDGYTF
CDR3 DNA: TGCGCCAGCAGCCCCTTGGGGGGCGCAATTGATGGCTACACCTTC

clone size: .
V gene: TRBV10-3
D gene: TRBD1
J gene: TRBJ1-5
CDR3 protein: CAIGKAGGEDQPQHF
CDR3 DNA: TGTGCCATCGGGAAGGCAGGGGGGGAAGATCAGCCCCAGCATTTT

clone size: .
V gene: TRBV7-9
D gene: TRBD1
J gene: TRBJ2-4
CDR3 protein: CASSPWTGGNIQYF
CDR3 DNA: TGTGCCAGCAGCCCCTGGACAGGTGGGAACATTCAGTACTTC

clone size: .
V gene: TRBV11-3
D gene: TRBD2
J gene: TRBJ2-1
CDR3 protein: CASSLDPSGGGEQFF
CDR3 DNA: TGTGCCAGCAGCTTAGACCCTAGCGGGGGTGGTGAGCAGTTCTTC

clone size: .
V gene: TRBV19
D gene: TRBD1
J gene: TRBJ1-4
CDR3 protein: CASSNRGGYEKLFF
CDR3 DNA: TGTGCCAGTAGTAACAGGGGAGGTTATGAAAAACTGTTTTTT

clone size: .
V gene: TRBV7-8
D gene: .
J gene: TRBJ1-1
CDR3 protein: CASSVDRVNTEAFF
CDR3 DNA: TGTGCCAGCAGCGTGGACAGAGTGAACACTGAAGCTTTCTTT

clone size: .
V gene: TRBV7-9
D gene: .
J gene: TRBJ2-5
CDR3 protein: CASSLARGGETQYF
CDR3 DNA: TGTGCCAGCAGCTTAGCGAGGGGTGGAGAGACCCAGTACTTC

clone size: .
V gene: TRBV6-4
D gene: .
J gene: TRBJ1-2
CDR3 protein: CASSDGRGNYGYTF
CDR3 DNA: TGTGCCAGCAGTGACGGGAGGGGGAACTATGGCTACACCTTC

clone size: once
V gene: TRBV19
D gene: TRBD1
J gene: TRBJ1-3
CDR3 protein: CASSKTGDSGNTIYF
CDR3 DNA: TGTGCCAGTAGTAAGACAGGGGACTCTGGAAACACCATATATTTT

clone size: .
V gene: TRBV15
D gene: .
J gene: TRBJ1-5
CDR3 protein: CATSREDHRWTDSNQPQHF
CDR3 DNA: TGTGCCACCAGCAGAGAGGACCATCGATGGACAGATAGCAATCAGCCCCAGCATTTT

clone size: .
V gene: TRBV7-2
D gene: .
J gene: TRBJ2-5
CDR3 protein: CASSLAAVPRETQYF
CDR3 DNA: TGTGCCAGCAGCTTAGCAGCCGTGCCAAGGGAGACCCAGTACTTC

clone size: .
V gene: TRBV5-6
D gene: .
J gene: TRBJ2-1
CDR3 protein: CASSGPAGSNNEQFF
CDR3 DNA: TGTGCCAGCAGCGGTCCGGCGGGTTCGAACAATGAGCAGTTCTTC

clone size: .
V gene: TRBV30
D gene: .
J gene: TRBJ1-5
CDR3 protein: CAPKAVSNSNQPQHF
CDR3 DNA: TGTGCCCCAAAAGCGGTCTCAAATAGCAATCAGCCCCAGCATTTT

clone size: .
V gene: TRBV11-3
D gene: .
J gene: TRBJ2-2
CDR3 protein: CASSRANTGELFF
CDR3 DNA: TGTGCCAGCAGTAGAGCTAACACCGGGGAGCTGTTTTTT

clone size: .
V gene: TRBV5-4
D gene: .
J gene: TRBJ2-3
CDR3 protein: CASTSSGTTDTQYF
CDR3 DNA: TGTGCCAGCACTTCCTCAGGGACCACAGATACGCAGTATTTT

clone size: once
V gene: TRBV10-2
D gene: TRBD1
J gene: TRBJ2-7
CDR3 protein: CASGQGAYEQYF
CDR3 DNA: TGCGCCAGTGGGCAGGGGGCTTACGAGCAGTACTTC

clone size: .
V gene: TRBV7-8
D gene: .
J gene: TRBJ1-3
CDR3 protein: CASSHASGNTIYF
CDR3 DNA: TGTGCCAGCAGCCATGCCTCTGGAAACACCATATATTTT

clone size: .
V gene: TRBV18
D gene: TRBD1
J gene: TRBJ1-1
CDR3 protein: CASSPPINRGNTEAFF
CDR3 DNA: TGTGCCAGCTCACCGCCAATAAACAGGGGGAACACTGAAGCTTTCTTT

clone size: .
V gene: TRBV13
D gene: .
J gene: TRBJ2-7
CDR3 protein: CASSLGEDPPREQYF
CDR3 DNA: TGTGCCAGCAGCTTAGGAGAGGACCCACCTAGGGAGCAGTACTTC

clone size: .
V gene: TRBV29-1
D gene: TRBD1
J gene: TRBJ1-2
CDR3 protein: CSVGQGNEAFYGYTF
CDR3 DNA: TGCAGCGTTGGACAGGGTAATGAGGCCTTCTATGGCTACACCTTC

clone size: .
V gene: TRBV18
D gene: .
J gene: TRBJ2-3
CDR3 protein: CASSPSKILMSSSATDTQYF
CDR3 DNA: TGTGCCAGCTCACCTTCTAAAATACTAATGTCTTCTAGCGCCACAGATACGCAGTATTTT

clone size: .
V gene: TRBV5-8
D gene: .
J gene: TRBJ1-2
CDR3 protein: CASSLTNYGYTF
CDR3 DNA: TGTGCCAGCAGCCTTACTAACTATGGCTACACCTTC

clone size: few
V gene: TRBV7-9
D gene: .
J gene: TRBJ2-2
CDR3 protein: CASSLDGQRELFF
CDR3 DNA: TGTGCCAGCAGCTTGGACGGACAGCGGGAGCTGTTTTTT

clone size: once
V gene: TRBV7-9
D gene: TRBD1
J gene: TRBJ2-1
CDR3 protein: CASSFWGTGDNEQFF
CDR3 DNA: TGTGCCAGCAGCTTCTGGGGGACAGGCGACAATGAGCAGTTCTTC

clone size: .
V gene: TRBV7-9
D gene: TRBD1
J gene: TRBJ1-3
CDR3 protein: CASSKSLRDSSGNTIYF
CDR3 DNA: TGTGCCAGCAGCAAAAGCCTCCGGGACAGCTCTGGAAACACCATATATTTT